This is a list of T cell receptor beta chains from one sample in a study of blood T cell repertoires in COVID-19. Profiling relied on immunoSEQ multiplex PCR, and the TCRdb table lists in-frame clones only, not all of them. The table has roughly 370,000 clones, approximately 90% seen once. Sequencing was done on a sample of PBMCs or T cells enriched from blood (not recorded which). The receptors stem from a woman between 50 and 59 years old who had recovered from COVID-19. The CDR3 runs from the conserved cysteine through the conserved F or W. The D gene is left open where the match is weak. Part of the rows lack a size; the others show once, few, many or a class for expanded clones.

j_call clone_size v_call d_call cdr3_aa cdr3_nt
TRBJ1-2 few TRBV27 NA CASGAGYYGYTF TGTGCCAGCGGGGCAGGGTACTATGGCTACACCTTC
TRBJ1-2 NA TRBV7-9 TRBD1 CASSLATGQGAFGYTF TGTGCCAGCAGCTTAGCGACCGGACAGGGGGCGTTTGGCTACACCTTC
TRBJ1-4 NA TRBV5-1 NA CASSPAELNEKLFF TGCGCCAGCAGCCCCGCCGAGTTGAATGAAAAACTGTTTTTT
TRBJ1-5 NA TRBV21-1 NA CASSNKTGGRQPQHF TGTGCCAGCAGCAATAAAACAGGGGGACGACAGCCCCAGCATTTT
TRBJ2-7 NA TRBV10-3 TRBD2 CAISRGGGADEQYF TGTGCCATCAGTCGAGGCGGGGGGGCCGACGAGCAGTACTTC
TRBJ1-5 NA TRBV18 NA CASSPQAGSNQPQHF TGTGCCAGCTCACCACAGGCAGGGAGCAATCAGCCCCAGCATTTT
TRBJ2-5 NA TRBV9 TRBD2 CASSEYGGGAPETQYF TGTGCCAGCAGCGAATATGGCGGGGGGGCCCCAGAGACCCAGTACTTC
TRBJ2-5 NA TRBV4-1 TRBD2 CASRGTSQETQYF TGCGCCAGCAGGGGGACTAGCCAGGAGACCCAGTACTTC
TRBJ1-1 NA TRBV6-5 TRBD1 CASSTTDREATEAFF TGTGCCAGCAGTACGACCGACAGGGAGGCCACTGAAGCTTTCTTT
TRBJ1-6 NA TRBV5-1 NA CASSLRETYNSPLHF TGCGCCAGCAGCTTGAGGGAGACCTATAATTCACCCCTCCACTTT
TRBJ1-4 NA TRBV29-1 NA CSVVGSTEKLFF TGCAGCGTTGTGGGCAGTACTGAAAAACTGTTTTTT
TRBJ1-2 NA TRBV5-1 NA CASSLSSSPNGYTF TGCGCCAGCAGCTTATCTTCATCTCCTAATGGCTACACCTTC
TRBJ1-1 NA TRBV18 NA CASSPPTGGLQNTEAFF TGTGCCAGCTCACCACCAACGGGGGGTCTTCAGAACACTGAAGCTTTCTTT
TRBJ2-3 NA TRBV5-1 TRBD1 CASSLRPGQVPFTDTQYF TGCGCCAGCAGCTTGCGCCCGGGACAGGTCCCTTTCACAGATACGCAGTATTTT
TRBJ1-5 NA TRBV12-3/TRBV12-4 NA CASSLSGLQPQHF TGTGCCAGCAGTTTATCAGGGCTTCAGCCCCAGCATTTT
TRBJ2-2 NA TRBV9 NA CASSLTGFANTGELFF TGTGCCAGCAGCCTTACAGGGTTCGCGAACACCGGGGAGCTGTTTTTT
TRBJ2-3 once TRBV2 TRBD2 CASRFGLAGSDTQYF TGTGCCAGCAGGTTTGGACTAGCGGGGTCTGATACGCAGTATTTT
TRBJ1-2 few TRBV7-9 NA CASSTVREANYGYTF TGTGCCAGCAGCACAGTCCGGGAAGCTAACTATGGCTACACCTTC
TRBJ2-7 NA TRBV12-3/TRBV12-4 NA CASRPRGMWEQYF TGTGCCAGCAGACCGCGGGGTATGTGGGAGCAGTACTTC
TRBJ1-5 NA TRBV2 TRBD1 CASSPQGGNQPQHF TGTGCCAGCTCGCCGCAGGGGGGCAATCAGCCCCAGCATTTT
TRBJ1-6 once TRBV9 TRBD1 CASSDRTGGNSPLHF TGTGCCAGCAGCGACCGGACAGGGGGAAATTCACCCCTCCACTTT
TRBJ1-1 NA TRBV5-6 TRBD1 CASSYLGQGSTEAFF TGTGCCAGCAGCTACCTTGGACAGGGGAGCACTGAAGCTTTCTTT
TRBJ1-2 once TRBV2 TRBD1 CASSEGDRDNGYTF TGTGCCAGCAGTGAGGGGGACAGGGACAATGGCTACACCTTC
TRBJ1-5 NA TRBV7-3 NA CASSEDSRETKHDSNQPQHF TGTGCCAGCAGCGAAGACTCCCGGGAAACTAAACATGATAGCAATCAGCCCCAGCATTTT
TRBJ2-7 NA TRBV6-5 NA CASSSSSYEQYF TGTGCCAGCAGTTCGAGCTCCTACGAGCAGTACTTC
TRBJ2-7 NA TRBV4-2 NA CASSQAGGQISYEQYF TGTGCCAGCAGCCAAGCCGGGGGACAGATTTCCTACGAGCAGTACTTC
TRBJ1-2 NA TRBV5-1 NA CASREEGLEGSHGYTF TGCGCCAGCAGGGAGGAGGGTTTGGAGGGAAGTCATGGCTACACCTTC
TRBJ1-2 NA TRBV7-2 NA CASSMLGQGYGYTF TGTGCCAGCAGCATGCTCGGGCAGGGCTATGGCTACACCTTC
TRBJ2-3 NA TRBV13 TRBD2 CASSSVAGGHADTQYF TGTGCCAGCAGCTCGGTAGCGGGGGGGCACGCAGATACGCAGTATTTT
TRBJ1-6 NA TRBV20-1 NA CSARAGTYDESPLHF TGCAGTGCTCGTGCCGGGACATACGACGAATCACCCCTCCACTTT
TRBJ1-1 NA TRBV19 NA CASSTASLHMNTEAFF TGTGCCAGTTCGACAGCGTCTCTTCACATGAACACTGAAGCTTTCTTT
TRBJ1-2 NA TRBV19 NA CASSRGRQSYGYTF TGTGCCAGTAGTCGAGGGCGTCAGAGCTATGGCTACACCTTC
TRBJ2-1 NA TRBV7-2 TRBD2 CASSITSGGAGEQFF TGTGCCAGCAGCATTACTAGCGGGGGGGCCGGTGAGCAGTTCTTC
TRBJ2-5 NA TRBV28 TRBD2 CASSFPTGTSELQETQYF TGTGCCAGCAGCTTCCCCACCGGGACTAGTGAACTACAAGAGACCCAGTACTTC
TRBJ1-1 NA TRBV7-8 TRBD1 CASSLATGQGTTEAFF TGTGCCAGCAGCTTAGCTACAGGACAGGGGACCACTGAAGCTTTCTTT
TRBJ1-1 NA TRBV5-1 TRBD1 CASSRQGGNTEAFF TGCGCCAGCAGCCGACAGGGAGGAAACACTGAAGCTTTCTTT
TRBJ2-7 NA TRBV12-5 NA CASGLVMAQGSLYEQYF TGTGCTAGTGGTTTGGTAATGGCGCAGGGAAGCCTCTACGAGCAGTACTTC
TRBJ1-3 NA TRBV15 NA CATSRVRDSGNTIYF TGTGCCACCAGCAGAGTTCGGGACTCTGGAAACACCATATATTTT
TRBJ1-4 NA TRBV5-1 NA CASSYRDFNEKLFF TGCGCCAGCAGCTACCGGGATTTTAATGAAAAACTGTTTTTT
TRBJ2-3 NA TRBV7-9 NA CASISSGEGVPGTDTQYF TGTGCCAGCATCTCCTCCGGGGAGGGGGTGCCGGGCACAGATACGCAGTATTTT
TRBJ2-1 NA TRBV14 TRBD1 CASSHRTGQSYNEQFF TGTGCCAGCAGCCATCGGACAGGGCAGTCCTACAATGAGCAGTTCTTC
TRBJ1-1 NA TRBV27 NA CASRTVNTEAFF TGTGCCAGTAGGACAGTGAACACTGAAGCTTTCTTT